Listed here are 18 T cell receptor beta chains from one sample, sequenced in a study of blood T cell repertoires in COVID-19. Assay used: immunoSEQ multiplex PCR; TCRdb lists only in-frame clones, some missing. The data contain 150,000 or so clones, roughly 93% of them singletons. Specimen: peripheral blood. These receptors all come from a woman aged 55-75 years with COVID-19, enrolled during active disease.

In its sample, this clone was seen once. The chain has TRBV7-9 and TRBJ1-6; 10 bases are a match to TRBD1. The CDR3 length is 16 residues. With V trimmed by 5 bases and J by 6 bases, 7 bases remained unmatched. CDR1 SEHNR and CDR2 FQNEAQ come from the germline V gene (reference sequence). As DNA, the CDR3 is TGTGCCAGCAGCCCCGAGGGACAGGGGCCTAATTCACCCCTCCACTTT. Residues: CASSPEGQGPNSPLHF.

The chain employs TRBV19 and TRBJ2-2, with TRBD1 matching 8 bases. J gave up 1 base and V 6 bases, and 7 bases lay outside the gene matches. This CDR3 comprises 16 residues. Germline CDR1 LNHDA, CDR2 SQIVND (reference sequence). The CDR3 nucleotides read TGTGCCAGTAGAGACAGGGGAGGCTTGAACACCGGGGAGCTGTTTTTT. Translation: CASRDRGGLNTGELFF.

The chain recombines TRBV6-2 or TRBV6-3 with TRBJ1-2; 8 nucleotides line up with TRBD1. Germline V gives CDR1 MNHEY, CDR2 SVGEGT. The ends lost 5 bases at V and 4 bases at J; junction bases unmatched: 3. CDR3 length equals 13 residues. The chain's CDR3 is CASSGQGVYGYTF. The CDR3, as DNA: TGTGCCAGCAGTGGACAGGGAGTCTATGGCTACACCTTC.

With regard to this clone: The identical CDR3 is also encoded by other nucleotide sequences in the sample. This chain's CDR3 is CASSLQGANYGYTF. CDR3 in DNA: TGTGCCAGCAGTCTACAGGGAGCTAACTATGGCTACACCTTC. J is TRBJ1-2 and V is TRBV27; possible D gene TRBD1, 6 bases. The CDR3 contains 14 residues. Per germline, CDR1 MNHEY and CDR2 SMNVEV (reference sequence). Trimming shortened V by 5 bases and J by 0 bases, and 10 bases separated the two germline ends.

V usage is TRBV6-2 or TRBV6-3 and J usage is TRBJ1-2, with 7 nucleotides matching TRBD1. Germline CDR1 reads MNHEY; CDR2 reads SVGEGT. With V trimmed by 6 bases and J by 4 bases, 5 bases remained unmatched. This CDR3 is built from 13 residues. CDR3 nucleotide sequence: TGTGCCAGCAGCGACGGGACAGTCTATGGCTACACCTTC. Its protein product is CASSDGTVYGYTF.

The V gene is TRBV6-5, the J gene TRBJ2-7, with 9 bases matching TRBD1. In germline, CDR1 is MNHEY, CDR2 SVGAGI. This CDR3 contains 14 residues. The junction had 4 bases not matched to a gene; V was cut back by 4 bases and J by 3 bases. CDR3: CASSLGTGIYEQYF. The CDR3 DNA is TGTGCCAGCAGTTTAGGGACAGGGATCTACGAGCAGTACTTC.

The chain joins TRBV4-2 to TRBJ1-1; the D is unclear. From germline, CDR1 is LGHNA and CDR2 YNFKEQ. V lost 4 bases, J lost 2 bases, and 23 bases lay in between. The CDR3 runs to 18 residues. The CDR3: CASSLGASLNFRNTEAFF. CDR3 in DNA: TGTGCCAGCAGCCTCGGAGCTTCGTTGAATTTCCGTAACACTGAAGCTTTCTTT.

This sequence joins TRBV9 and TRBJ1-3; D possibly corresponds to TRBD1 (6 bases). Trimming removed 3 bases from V and 0 bases from J, with 10 bases in between. The CDR3 has 15 amino acids. Germline CDR1 is SGDLS and CDR2 is YYNGEE. The CDR3 sequence is CASSARGSSGNTIYF. The CDR3 region has the DNA TGTGCCAGCAGCGCCAGGGGAAGCTCTGGAAACACCATATATTTT. Filled out from reference TRBV9 and TRBJ1-3, the complete variable domain reads DSGVTQTPKHLITATGQRVTLRCSPRSGDLSVYWYQQSLDQGLQFLIQYYNGEERAKGNILERFSAQQFPDLHSELNLSSLELGDSALYFCASSARGSSGNTIYFGEGSWLTVV.

The chain links TRBV9 to TRBJ1-1; 10 nucleotides agree with TRBD1. Germline values: CDR1 SGDLS, CDR2 YYNGEE. The CDR3 consists of 17 residues. The J segment lost 7 bases and the V segment lost 3 bases, leaving 15 bases of the junction unmatched. The CDR3 bases are TGTGCCAGCAGCGGAGAACCCGGGACAGGGGCGGAAGGTGAAGCTTTCTTT. It specifies CASSGEPGTGAEGEAFF.

V gene TRBV7-9 combines with J gene TRBJ2-1; 8 bases match TRBD2. After removal of 0 bases from V and 0 bases from J, the junction contained 10 bases not matched to a gene. Germline CDR1 SEHNR, CDR2 FQNEAQ (reference sequence). This CDR3 spans 19 amino acids. CDR3 residues: CASSLALSGGLVSYNEQFF. The CDR3 region has the DNA TGTGCCAGCAGCTTAGCGCTAAGCGGGGGCCTGGTCTCCTACAATGAGCAGTTCTTC.

About this clone: At one of its ends the junction is not consistent with the germline gene, which may arise from a read error. V and J are TRBV14 and TRBJ2-7; D is perhaps TRBD1 (5 bases). Per germline, CDR1 SGHDN and CDR2 FVKESK. CDR3 length equals 15 residues. The CDR3 nucleotides read TGTGCCAGCAGCCAAGAACCCCCCTTCTCCGACAGATTAATCTTC. Translating it yields CASSQEPPFSDRLIF.

V is TRBV5-6 and J is TRBJ1-1; D gene uncertain. Trimming removed 6 bases at V and 3 bases at J, with 6 bases between. Germline V gene sequence: CDR1 SGHDT, CDR2 YYEEEE. This CDR3 comprises 11 residues. The CDR3 sequence is CASTSYTEAFF. DNA for the CDR3: TGTGCCAGCACCTCTTACACTGAAGCTTTCTTT.

The V gene is TRBV6-2 or TRBV6-3, the J gene TRBJ2-7, with D possibly being TRBD2 (6 bases). Trimming shortened V by 4 bases and J by 6 bases, and 10 bases separated the two germline ends. Per germline, CDR1 MNHEY and CDR2 SVGEGT. The CDR3 covers 12 residues. The CDR3 sequence: CASSLRAGEQYF. CDR3 DNA sequence: TGTGCCAGCAGTTTGCGAGCGGGCGAGCAGTACTTC.

This chain links TRBV6-5 with TRBJ2-7; D call uncertain. Deletions cut 6 bases from V and 5 bases from J, with 17 bases between. Germline V lookup: CDR1 MNHEY, CDR2 SVGAGI. This CDR3 spans 14 amino acids. CDR3 coding DNA: TGTGCCAGCAGCCGCGGCGGTCGGCACCACGAGCAGTACTTC. Translation: CASSRGGRHHEQYF.

CDR3 protein: CASSLGTLHNSPLHF. The CDR3 region has the DNA TGTGCCAGCAGCTTAGGGACACTACATAATTCACCCCTCCACTTT. V is TRBV11-2 and J is TRBJ1-6; a weak D match, TRBD1 (5 bases). Germline V gives CDR1 SGHAT, CDR2 FQNNGV. The CDR3 runs 15 residues. V was clipped by 1 base and J by 5 bases, with 9 bases between them.

The J gene is TRBJ1-2, the V gene TRBV5-1; 8 bases match TRBD1. CDR1 SGHRS and CDR2 YFSETQ come from the germline V gene. J lost 8 bases, V lost 4 bases, and 7 bases had no gene match. This CDR3 is built from 13 residues. In DNA, the CDR3 is TGCGCCAGCAGCCCAGACAGGGGTGTAGGCTACACCTTC. It yields the protein CASSPDRGVGYTF. Full variable domain (missing parts from reference TRBV5-1 and TRBJ1-2): KAGVTQTPRYLIKTRGQQVTLSCSPISGHRSVSWYQQTPGQGLQFLFEYFSETQRNKGNFPGRFSGRQFSNSRSEMNVSTLELGDSALYLCASSPDRGVGYTFGSGTRLTVV.

On this clone: Sequence at one end of the junction differs from germline and may be a read error. This chain links TRBV11-3 with TRBJ2-1; D ambiguous. Germline-derived CDR1 and CDR2 are SGHNT and YENEEA. This CDR3 is 13 amino acids long. The CDR3 nucleotides are TGTGCCAGCAGCTTAGGGGCTATTAATGAGCTGTTCTTC. Residues: CASSLGAINELFF.

The chain has TRBV12-5 and TRBJ2-7, with D perhaps TRBD1 (6 bases). CDR1 is LGHNT and CDR2 is FRNRAP in the germline V gene. This CDR3 spans 15 amino acids. V lost 2 bases, J lost 3 bases, and 14 bases lay in between. The CDR3 DNA sequence: TGTGCTAGTGGTTTGCCCCTAGGACAGATCTACGAGCAGTACTTC. The encoded protein is CASGLPLGQIYEQYF. The complete variable domain, with remaining parts taken from reference TRBV12-5 and TRBJ2-7, reads DARVTQTPRHKVTEMGQEVTMRCQPILGHNTVFWYRQTMMQGLELLAYFRNRAPLDDSGMPKDRFSAEMPDATLATLKIQPSEPRDSAVYFCASGLPLGQIYEQYFGPGTRLTVT.